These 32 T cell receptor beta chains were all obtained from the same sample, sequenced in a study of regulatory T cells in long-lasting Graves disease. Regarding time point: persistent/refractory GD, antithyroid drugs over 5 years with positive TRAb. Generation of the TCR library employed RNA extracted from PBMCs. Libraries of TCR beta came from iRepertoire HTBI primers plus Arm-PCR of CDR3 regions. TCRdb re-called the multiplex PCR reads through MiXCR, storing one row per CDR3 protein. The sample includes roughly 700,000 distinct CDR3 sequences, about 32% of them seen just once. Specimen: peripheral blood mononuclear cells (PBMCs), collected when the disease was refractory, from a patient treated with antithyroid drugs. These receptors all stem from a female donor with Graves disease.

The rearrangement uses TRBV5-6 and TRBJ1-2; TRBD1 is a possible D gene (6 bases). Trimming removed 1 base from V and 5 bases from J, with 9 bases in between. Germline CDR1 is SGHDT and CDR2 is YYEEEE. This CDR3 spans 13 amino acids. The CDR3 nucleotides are TGTGCCAGCAGCTTGAACAGGGCTTATGGCTACACCTTC. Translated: CASSLNRAYGYTF.

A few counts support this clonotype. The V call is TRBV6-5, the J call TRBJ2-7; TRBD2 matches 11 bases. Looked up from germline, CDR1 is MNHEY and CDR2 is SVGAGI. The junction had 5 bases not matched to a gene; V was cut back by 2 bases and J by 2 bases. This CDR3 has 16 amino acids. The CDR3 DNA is TGTGCCAGCAGTTACCCGGTGGGACTAGCGGCCTACGAGCAGTACTTC. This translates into CASSYPVGLAAYEQYF.

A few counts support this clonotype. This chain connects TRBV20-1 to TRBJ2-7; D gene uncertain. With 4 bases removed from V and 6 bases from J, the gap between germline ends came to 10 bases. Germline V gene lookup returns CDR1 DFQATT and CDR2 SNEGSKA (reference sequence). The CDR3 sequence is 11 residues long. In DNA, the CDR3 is TGCAGTGCTAAATACAGAGCCGAGCAGTACTTC. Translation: CSAKYRAEQYF.

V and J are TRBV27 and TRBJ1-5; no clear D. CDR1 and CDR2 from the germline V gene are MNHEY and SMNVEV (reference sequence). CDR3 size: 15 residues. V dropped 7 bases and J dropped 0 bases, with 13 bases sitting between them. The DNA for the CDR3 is TGTGCCAGCAAGGCGATCGGGGTTAGCAATCAGCCCCAGCATTTT. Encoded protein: CASKAIGVSNQPQHF.

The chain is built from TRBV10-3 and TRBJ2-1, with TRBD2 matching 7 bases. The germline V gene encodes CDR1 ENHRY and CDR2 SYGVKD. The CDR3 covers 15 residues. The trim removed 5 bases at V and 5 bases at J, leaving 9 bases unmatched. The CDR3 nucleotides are TGTGCCATCAGTAGAGGTCTAGCGGACAACAATGAGCAGTTCTTC. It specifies CAISRGLADNNEQFF.

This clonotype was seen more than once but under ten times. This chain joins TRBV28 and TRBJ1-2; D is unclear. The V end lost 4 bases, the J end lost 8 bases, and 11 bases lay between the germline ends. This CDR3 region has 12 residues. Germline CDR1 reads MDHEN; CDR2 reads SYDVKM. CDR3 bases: TGTGCCAGCAGTTCAGTGGTGGTAGGCTACACCTTC. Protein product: CASSSVVVGYTF.

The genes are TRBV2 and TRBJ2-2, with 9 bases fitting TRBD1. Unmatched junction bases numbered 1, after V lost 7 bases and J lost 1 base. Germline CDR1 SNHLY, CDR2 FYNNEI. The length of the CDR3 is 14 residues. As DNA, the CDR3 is TGTGCCAGCAAGGACAGGGGGAACACCGGGGAGCTGTTTTTT. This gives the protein CASKDRGNTGELFF.

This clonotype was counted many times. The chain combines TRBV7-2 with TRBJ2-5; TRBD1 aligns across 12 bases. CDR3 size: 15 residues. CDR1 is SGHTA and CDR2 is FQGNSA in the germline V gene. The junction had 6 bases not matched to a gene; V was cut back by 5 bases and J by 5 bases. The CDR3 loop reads CASSPGTGGLETQYF. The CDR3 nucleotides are TGTGCCAGCAGCCCCGGGACAGGGGGCTTGGAGACCCAGTACTTC.

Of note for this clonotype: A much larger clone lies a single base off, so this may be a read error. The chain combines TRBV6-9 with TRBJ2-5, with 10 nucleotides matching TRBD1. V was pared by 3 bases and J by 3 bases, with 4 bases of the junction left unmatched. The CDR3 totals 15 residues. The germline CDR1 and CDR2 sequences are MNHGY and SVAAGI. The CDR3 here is CASSYPDRGEETQYF. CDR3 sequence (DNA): TGTGCCAGCAGTTACCCGGACAGGGGGGAAGAGACCCAGTACTTC.

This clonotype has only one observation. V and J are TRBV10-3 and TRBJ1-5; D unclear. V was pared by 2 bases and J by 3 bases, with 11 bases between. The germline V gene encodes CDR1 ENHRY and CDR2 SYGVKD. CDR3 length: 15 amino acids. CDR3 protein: CAISEGRENNQPQHF. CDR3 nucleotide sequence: TGTGCCATCAGTGAGGGACGGGAGAACAATCAGCCCCAGCATTTT.

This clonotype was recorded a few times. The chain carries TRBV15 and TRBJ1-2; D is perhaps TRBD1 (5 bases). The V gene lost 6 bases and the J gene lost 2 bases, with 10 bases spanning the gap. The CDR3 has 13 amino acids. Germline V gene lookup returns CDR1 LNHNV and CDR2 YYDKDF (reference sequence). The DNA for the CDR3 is TGTGCCACCAGTCCAGGGAGAAACTATGGCTACACCTTC. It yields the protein CATSPGRNYGYTF.

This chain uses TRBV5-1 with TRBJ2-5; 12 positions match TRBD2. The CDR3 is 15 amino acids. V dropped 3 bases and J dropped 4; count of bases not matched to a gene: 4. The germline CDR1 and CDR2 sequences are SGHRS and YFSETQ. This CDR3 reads CASSSGTSGLETQYF. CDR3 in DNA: TGCGCCAGCAGCTCCGGGACTAGCGGGTTAGAGACCCAGTACTTC.

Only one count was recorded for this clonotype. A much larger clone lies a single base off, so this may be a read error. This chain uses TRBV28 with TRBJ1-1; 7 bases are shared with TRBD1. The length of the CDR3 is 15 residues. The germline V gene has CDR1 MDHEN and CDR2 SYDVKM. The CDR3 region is CASKPATGKNAEAFF. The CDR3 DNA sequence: TGTGCCAGCAAGCCGGCGACAGGGAAGAACGCTGAAGCTTTCTTT.

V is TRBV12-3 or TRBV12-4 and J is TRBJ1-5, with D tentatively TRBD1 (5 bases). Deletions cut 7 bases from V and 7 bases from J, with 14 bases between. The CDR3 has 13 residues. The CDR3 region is CASTVAGRQPQHF. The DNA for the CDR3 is TGTGCCAGCACCGTAGCAGGGAGACAGCCCCAGCATTTT.

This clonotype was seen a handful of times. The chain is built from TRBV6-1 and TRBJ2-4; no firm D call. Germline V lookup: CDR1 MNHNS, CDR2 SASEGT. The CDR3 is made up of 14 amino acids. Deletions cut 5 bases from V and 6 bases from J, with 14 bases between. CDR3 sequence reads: CASSRGSVGNIQYF. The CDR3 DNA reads TGTGCCAGCAGTAGAGGTTCCGTAGGAAACATTCAGTACTTC.

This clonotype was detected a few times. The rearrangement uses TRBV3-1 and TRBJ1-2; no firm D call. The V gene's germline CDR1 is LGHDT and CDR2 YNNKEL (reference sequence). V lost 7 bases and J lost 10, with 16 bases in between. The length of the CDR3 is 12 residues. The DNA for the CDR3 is TGTGCCAGCACCGGGGAAGGAATTACCTACACCTTC. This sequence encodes CASTGEGITYTF.

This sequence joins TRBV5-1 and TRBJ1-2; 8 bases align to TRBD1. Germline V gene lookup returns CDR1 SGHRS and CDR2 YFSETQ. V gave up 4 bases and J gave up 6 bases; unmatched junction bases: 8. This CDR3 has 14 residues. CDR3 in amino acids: CASSPRQGRDGYTF. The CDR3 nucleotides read TGCGCCAGCAGCCCCCGACAGGGGAGGGATGGCTACACCTTC.

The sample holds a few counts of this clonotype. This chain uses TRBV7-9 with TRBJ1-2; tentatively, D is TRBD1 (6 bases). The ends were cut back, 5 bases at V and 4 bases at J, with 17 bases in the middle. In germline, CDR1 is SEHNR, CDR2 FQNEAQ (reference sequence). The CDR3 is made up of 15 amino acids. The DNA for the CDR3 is TGTGCCAGCAGCCCAACCATGGGCAGGGGCTATGGCTACACCTTC. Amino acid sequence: CASSPTMGRGYGYTF.

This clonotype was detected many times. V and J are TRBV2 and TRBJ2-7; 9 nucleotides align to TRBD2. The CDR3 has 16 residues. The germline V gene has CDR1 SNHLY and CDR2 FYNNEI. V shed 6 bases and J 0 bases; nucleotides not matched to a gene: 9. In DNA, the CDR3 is TGTGCCAGCAGCGCCAGACTAGCGGACAGCTCCTACGAGCAGTACTTC. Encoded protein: CASSARLADSSYEQYF.

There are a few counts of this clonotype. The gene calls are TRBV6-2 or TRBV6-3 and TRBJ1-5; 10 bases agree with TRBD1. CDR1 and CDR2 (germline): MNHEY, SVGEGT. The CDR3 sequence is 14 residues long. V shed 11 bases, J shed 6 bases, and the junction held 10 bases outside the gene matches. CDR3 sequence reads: CALARDRGRQPQHF. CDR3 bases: TGTGCCCTAGCTAGGGACAGGGGTCGTCAGCCCCAGCATTTT.

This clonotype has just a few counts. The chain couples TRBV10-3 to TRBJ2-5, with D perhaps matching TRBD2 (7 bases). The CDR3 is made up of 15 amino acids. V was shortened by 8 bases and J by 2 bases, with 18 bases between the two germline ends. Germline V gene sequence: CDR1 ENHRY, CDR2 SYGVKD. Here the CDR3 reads CAIGGAGVEQETQYF. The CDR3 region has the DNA TGTGCCATCGGGGGGGCGGGAGTGGAGCAAGAGACCCAGTACTTC.

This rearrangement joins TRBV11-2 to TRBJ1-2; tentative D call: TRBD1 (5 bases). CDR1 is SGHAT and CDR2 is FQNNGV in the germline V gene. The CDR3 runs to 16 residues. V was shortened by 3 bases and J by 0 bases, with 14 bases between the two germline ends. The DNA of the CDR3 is TGTGCCAGCAGCTTGTGGACGACAGAGACTAACTATGGCTACACCTTC. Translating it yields CASSLWTTETNYGYTF. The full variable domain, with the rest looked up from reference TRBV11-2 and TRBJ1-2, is EAGVAQSPRYKIIEKRQSVAFWCNPISGHATLYWYQQILGQGPKLLIQFQNNGVVDDSQLPKDRFSAERLKGVDSTLKIQPAKLEDSAVYLCASSLWTTETNYGYTFGSGTRLTVV.

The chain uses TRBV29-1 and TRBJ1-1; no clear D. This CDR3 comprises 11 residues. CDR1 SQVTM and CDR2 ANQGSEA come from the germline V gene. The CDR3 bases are TGCAGTACTAATTTGAACACTGAAGCTTTCTTT. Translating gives CSTNLNTEAFF.

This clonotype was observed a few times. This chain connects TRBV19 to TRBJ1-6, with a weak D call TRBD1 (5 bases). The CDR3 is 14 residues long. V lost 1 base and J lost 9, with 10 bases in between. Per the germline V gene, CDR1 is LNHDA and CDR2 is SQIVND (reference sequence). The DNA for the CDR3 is TGTGCCAGTAGTATAGGGGACGGTGGTTCACCCCTCCACTTT. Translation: CASSIGDGGSPLHF.

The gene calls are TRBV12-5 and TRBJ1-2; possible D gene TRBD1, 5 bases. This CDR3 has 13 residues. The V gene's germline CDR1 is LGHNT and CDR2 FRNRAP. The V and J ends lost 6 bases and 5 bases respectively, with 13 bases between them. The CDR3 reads CASGKDRNYGYTF. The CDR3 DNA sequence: TGTGCTAGTGGAAAAGACAGAAATTATGGCTACACCTTC.

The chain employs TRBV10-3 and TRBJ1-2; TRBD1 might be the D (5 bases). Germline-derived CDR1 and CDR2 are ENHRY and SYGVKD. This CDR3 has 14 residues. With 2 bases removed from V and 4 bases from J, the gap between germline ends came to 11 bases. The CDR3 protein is CAISEGGLGYGYTF. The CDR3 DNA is TGTGCCATCAGTGAGGGGGGTTTGGGCTATGGCTACACCTTC.

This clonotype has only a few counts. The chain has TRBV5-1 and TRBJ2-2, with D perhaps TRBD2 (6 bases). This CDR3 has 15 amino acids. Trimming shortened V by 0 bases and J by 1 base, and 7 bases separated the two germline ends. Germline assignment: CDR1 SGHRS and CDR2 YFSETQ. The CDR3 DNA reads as TGCGCCAGCAGCTTGGCCGGGAGGAACACCGGGGAGCTGTTTTTT. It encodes CASSLAGRNTGELFF.

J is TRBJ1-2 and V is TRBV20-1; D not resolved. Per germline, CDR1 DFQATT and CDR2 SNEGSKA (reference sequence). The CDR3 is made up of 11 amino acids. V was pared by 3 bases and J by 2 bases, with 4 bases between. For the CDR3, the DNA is TGCAGTGCTAGTCAAAACTATGGCTACACCTTC. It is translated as CSASQNYGYTF.

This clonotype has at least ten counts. CDR3 nucleotides: TGTGCCAGCAGAGAGCAGGGGGCGCGATCACCCCTCCACTTT. It yields the protein CASREQGARSPLHF. The gene calls are TRBV28 and TRBJ1-6; TRBD1 matches at 8 bases. The CDR3 is made up of 14 amino acids. The V and J ends lost 6 bases and 10 bases, in that order; junction bases with no gene match: 8. Per the germline V gene, CDR1 is MDHEN and CDR2 is SYDVKM.

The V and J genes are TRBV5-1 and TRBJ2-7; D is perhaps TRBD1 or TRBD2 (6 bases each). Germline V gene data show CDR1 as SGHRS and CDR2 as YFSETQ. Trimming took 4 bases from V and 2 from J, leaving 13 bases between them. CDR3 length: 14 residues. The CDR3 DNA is TGCGCCAGCAGCCCGGAGGGGGGAACCTACGAGCAGTACTTC. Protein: CASSPEGGTYEQYF. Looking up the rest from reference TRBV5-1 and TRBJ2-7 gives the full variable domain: KAGVTQTPRYLIKTRGQQVTLSCSPISGHRSVSWYQQTPGQGLQFLFEYFSETQRNKGNFPGRFSGRQFSNSRSEMNVSTLELGDSALYLCASSPEGGTYEQYFGPGTRLTVT.

CDR3 protein: CASSLRSFYEQYF. CDR3 in DNA: TGTGCCAGCTCCCTAAGGTCATTCTACGAGCAGTACTTC. The chain employs TRBV18 and TRBJ2-7, with D unresolved. The V and J ends lost 6 bases and 3 bases respectively, with 12 bases between them. The CDR3 runs 13 residues. Germline loops: CDR1 KGHSH, CDR2 LQKENI.

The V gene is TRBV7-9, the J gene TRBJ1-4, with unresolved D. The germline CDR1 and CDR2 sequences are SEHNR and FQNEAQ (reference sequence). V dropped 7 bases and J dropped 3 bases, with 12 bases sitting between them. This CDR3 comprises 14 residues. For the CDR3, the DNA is TGTGCCAGCACCATCACTGGGGCTAATGAAAAACTGTTTTTT. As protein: CASTITGANEKLFF.